This T cell receptor beta chain was sequenced during a study of shared clonotypes between healthy human individuals. Note on this clone: Within the sample, other DNA sequences also encode this same CDR3.

Here immunoSEQ multiplex PCR was the method, and the copy in TCRdb shows in-frame clones only, minus some. This table has 2 million to 2.5 million clones, 90% to 95% appearing once. CDR3 length equals 12 residues. The ends were cut back, 4 bases at V and 6 bases at J, with 9 bases in the middle. The germline CDR1 and CDR2 sequences are SGHRS and YFSETQ. Input material: naive CD4+ T cells sorted from blood. Sample subset: CD45RA+ positively selected. The receptor was isolated from a man younger than 30 in good health. The chain employs TRBV5-1 and TRBJ2-3, with D possibly matching TRBD2 (5 bases). The CDR3: CASSLPGDTQYF. The CDR3, as DNA: TGCGCCAGCAGCCTGCCGGGGGATACGCAGTATTTT.